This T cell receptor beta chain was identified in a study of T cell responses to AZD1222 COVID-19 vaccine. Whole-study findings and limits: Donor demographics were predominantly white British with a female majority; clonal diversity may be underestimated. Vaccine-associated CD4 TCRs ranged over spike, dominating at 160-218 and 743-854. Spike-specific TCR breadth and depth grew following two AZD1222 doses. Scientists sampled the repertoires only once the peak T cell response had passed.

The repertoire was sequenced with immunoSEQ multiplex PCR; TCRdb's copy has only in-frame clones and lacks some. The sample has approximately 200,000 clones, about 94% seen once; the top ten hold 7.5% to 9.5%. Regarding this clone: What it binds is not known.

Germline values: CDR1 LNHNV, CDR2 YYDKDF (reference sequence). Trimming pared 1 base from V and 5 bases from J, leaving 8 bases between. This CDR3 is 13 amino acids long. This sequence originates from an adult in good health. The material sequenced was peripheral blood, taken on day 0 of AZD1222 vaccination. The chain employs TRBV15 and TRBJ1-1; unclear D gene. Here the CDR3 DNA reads TGTGCCACCAGCAGAGGAAAGTTTACTGAAGCTTTCTTT. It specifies CATSRGKFTEAFF.